The clone carrying this T cell receptor beta chain was seen repeatedly, ten times or more. No antigen is known for it. The data were obtained in a study of blood T cells in healthy people across ages. Study outcomes and limitations: Higher diversity, along with more naive CD4+ cells, distinguished long-lived donors from aged donors.

This CDR3 has 14 amino acids. V dropped 1 base and J dropped 3; count of bases not matched to a gene: 0. Germline CDR1 SGHTA, CDR2 FQGNSA. PCR was performed a second time for about 6 to 11 cycles using a sample-barcoded 5' primer and a J-beta primer mix. Using its own MiXCR run on the 5' RACE reads, TCRdb lists one record per CDR3 protein. The repertoire consists of about 690,000 distinct CDR3 sequences, with around two fifths occurring once and the leading ten covering around 30%. Samples had at least 6.5 million PBMCs isolated from them. The chain has TRBV7-2 and TRBJ1-2; 9 bases align to TRBD1. This TCR was sampled from a man older than 75 in good health. Source material: blood. The CDR3 coding sequence is TGTGCCAGCAGCTTAGGACAGGGGGACTATGGCTACACCTTC. Encoded protein: CASSLGQGDYGYTF.